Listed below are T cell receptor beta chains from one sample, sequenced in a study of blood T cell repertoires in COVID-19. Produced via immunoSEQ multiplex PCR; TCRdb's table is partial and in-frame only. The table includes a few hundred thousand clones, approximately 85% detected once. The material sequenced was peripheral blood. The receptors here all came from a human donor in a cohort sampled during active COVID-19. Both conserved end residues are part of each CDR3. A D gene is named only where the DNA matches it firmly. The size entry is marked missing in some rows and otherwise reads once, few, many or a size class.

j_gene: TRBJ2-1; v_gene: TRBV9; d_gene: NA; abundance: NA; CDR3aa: CASNFGNEQFF; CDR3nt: TGTGCCAGCAACTTCGGGAATGAGCAGTTCTTC
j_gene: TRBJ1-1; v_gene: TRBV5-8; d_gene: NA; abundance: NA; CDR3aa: CASSLGALNTEAFF; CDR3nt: TGTGCCAGCAGCTTAGGGGCTCTGAACACTGAAGCTTTCTTT
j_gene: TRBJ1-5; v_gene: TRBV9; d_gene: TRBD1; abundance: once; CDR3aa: CASSVGTGLQPQHF; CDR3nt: TGTGCCAGCAGCGTTGGGACAGGGCTACAGCCCCAGCATTTT
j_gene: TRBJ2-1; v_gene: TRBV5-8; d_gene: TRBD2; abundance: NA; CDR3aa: CASSLAGTSGGASYNEQFF; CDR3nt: TGTGCCAGCAGCCTAGCCGGGACTAGCGGGGGAGCCTCCTACAATGAGCAGTTCTTC
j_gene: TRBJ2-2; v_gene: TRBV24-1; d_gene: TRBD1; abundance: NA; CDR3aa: CATSGTGRVFTGELFF; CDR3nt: TGTGCCACCAGTGGGACAGGGAGAGTCTTTACCGGGGAGCTGTTTTTT
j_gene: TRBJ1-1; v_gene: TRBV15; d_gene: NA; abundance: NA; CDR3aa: CATAPHRNTEAFF; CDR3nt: TGTGCCACCGCACCTCATAGGAACACTGAAGCTTTCTTT
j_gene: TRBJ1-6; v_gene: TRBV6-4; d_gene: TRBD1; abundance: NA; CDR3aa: CASSETGGANSPLHF; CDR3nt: TGTGCCAGCAGCGAGACAGGGGGCGCCAATTCACCCCTCCACTTT
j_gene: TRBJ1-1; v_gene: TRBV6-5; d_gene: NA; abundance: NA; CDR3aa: CASSGGNTEAFF; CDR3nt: TGTGCCAGCAGCGGGGGGAACACTGAAGCTTTCTTT
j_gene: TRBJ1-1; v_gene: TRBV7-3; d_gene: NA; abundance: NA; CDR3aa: CASSDPQGEAFF; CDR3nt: TGTGCCAGCAGCGATCCACAGGGTGAAGCTTTCTTT
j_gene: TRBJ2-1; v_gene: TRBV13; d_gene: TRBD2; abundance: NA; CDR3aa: CASSPQRLAGGSTYNEQFF; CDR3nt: TGTGCCAGCAGCCCGCAGCGACTAGCGGGGGGTTCCACCTACAATGAGCAGTTCTTC
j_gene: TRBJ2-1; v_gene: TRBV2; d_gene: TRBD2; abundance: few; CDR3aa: CASRRGSGGDSNEQFF; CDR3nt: TGTGCCAGCAGGAGGGGTAGCGGGGGCGACTCCAATGAGCAGTTCTTC
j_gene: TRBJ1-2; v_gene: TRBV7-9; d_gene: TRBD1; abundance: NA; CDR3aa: CASSDAGTAYGYTF; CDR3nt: TGTGCCAGCAGCGATGCCGGGACAGCCTATGGCTACACCTTC